This T cell receptor (beta chain) was profiled in a study of neoadjuvant anti-PD-1 for oral cavity cancer. Across the whole study: Patients without progression received a fourth nivolumab dose around day 43, then surgical resection on days 50-56.

Time point described: after neoadjuvant nivolumab, at surgical resection. Only in-frame clones appear in the TCRdb table, and some are missing; sequencing was by immunoSEQ multiplex PCR. The sample records under 15,000 clones, over 55% being singletons. Germline CDR1 reads GTSNPN; CDR2 reads SVGIG (reference sequence). The length of the CDR3 is 14 residues. The J segment lost 0 bases and the V segment lost 3 bases, leaving 3 bases of the junction unmatched. This rearrangement joins TRBV30 to TRBJ2-7; the match to TRBD2 covers 9 bases. The receptor comes from a person aged 40 to 85 with oral cavity squamous cell carcinoma. The sequenced sample was PBMCs, obtained after nivolumab (anti-PD-1) treatment. As DNA, the CDR3 is TGTGCCTGGAGACTAGCGGGCGGCTCCTACGAGCAGTACTTC. The encoded protein is CAWRLAGGSYEQYF.